The 21 T cell receptor beta chains presented below share a single source sample, sequenced in a study of response to subunit inactivated influenza vaccine. TCRdb reanalysed the RT-PCR reads using MiXCR and keeps one entry per CDR3 protein. The sample includes around 540,000 distinct CDR3 sequences, 12% of them seen just once. The sample consisted of PBMCs from blood, taken on the day of vaccination. These receptors all come from a man aged 50-60 years who received an inactivated influenza vaccine.

Ten or more counts support this clonotype. The rearrangement joins TRBV9 to TRBJ2-7; 8 positions agree with TRBD2. This CDR3 is 15 amino acids long. The germline gives CDR1 SGDLS, CDR2 YYNGEE. V gave up 0 bases and J gave up 5 bases; unmatched junction bases: 7. CDR3 region: CASSVAGGSRNEQYF. The CDR3 nucleotides read TGTGCCAGCAGCGTAGCGGGGGGGAGTCGCAACGAGCAGTACTTC.

V usage is TRBV20-1 and J usage is TRBJ2-3; D is possibly TRBD1 (5 bases). Germline V CDR1 and CDR2: DFQATT, SNEGSKA (reference sequence). Trimming took off 3 bases at V and 1 base at J, with 14 bases between the two ends. This CDR3 comprises 15 residues. CDR3 amino acids: CSARQGQSGTDTQYF. In DNA, the CDR3 is TGCAGTGCTAGGCAGGGCCAGTCCGGCACAGATACGCAGTATTTT.

In this sample, this clonotype turned up a few times. V is TRBV7-2 and J is TRBJ2-5; D uncertain. Trimming removed 4 bases from V and 1 base from J, with 7 bases in between. CDR1 and CDR2 from the germline V gene are SGHTA and FQGNSA. The CDR3 has 13 amino acids. DNA of the CDR3: TGTGCCAGCAGCTCCCTAACCCAAGAGACCCAGTACTTC. Translation gives CASSSLTQETQYF.

This clonotype has only a few counts. The gene calls are TRBV11-2 and TRBJ1-2, with a weak D call TRBD1 (6 bases). V gave up 5 bases and J gave up 4 bases, with 23 bases separating them. This CDR3 has 17 amino acids. Germline V CDR1 and CDR2: SGHAT, FQNNGV. The CDR3 bases are TGTGCCAGCAGCCCTTCCCCCTCAGGGGCGCTACTCTATGGCTACACCTTC. The encoded protein is CASSPSPSGALLYGYTF.

The chain has TRBV29-1 and TRBJ2-1; the match to TRBD2 covers 9 bases. Germline trimming cut 4 bases from V and 7 bases from J; bases unmatched to any gene: 8. CDR3 length equals 14 residues. Germline V gene sequence: CDR1 SQVTM, CDR2 ANQGSEA. CDR3 in DNA: TGCAGCGTTGTTGGGCGGGAGGGCCTTAATGAGCAGTTCTTC. It codes for CSVVGREGLNEQFF.

This clonotype was found many times. This chain connects TRBV5-1 to TRBJ1-1; D is ambiguous. The CDR3 is made up of 13 amino acids. Trimming removed 0 bases at V and 1 base at J, with 4 bases between. The V gene's germline CDR1 is SGHRS and CDR2 YFSETQ. Written as DNA, the CDR3 is TGCGCCAGCAGCTTGGTACGGAACACTGAAGCTTTCTTT. This encodes CASSLVRNTEAFF.

Only a few counts were recorded for this clonotype. The chain joins TRBV18 to TRBJ1-4; D may be TRBD1 (6 bases). The length of the CDR3 is 16 residues. V lost 1 base and J lost 2, with 11 bases in between. The germline CDR1 and CDR2 sequences are KGHSH and LQKENI. CDR3 bases: TGTGCCAGCTCACCACTCAGAGGACAGACTAATGAAAAACTGTTTTTT. Translating gives CASSPLRGQTNEKLFF.

This clonotype was seen a few times. CDR3: CASSPRLGADTQYF. CDR3 DNA: TGTGCCAGCAGCCCTCGACTCGGAGCAGATACGCAGTATTTT. The chain carries TRBV7-2 and TRBJ2-3; D is undetermined. Looked up from germline, CDR1 is SGHTA and CDR2 is FQGNSA. The germline V and J ends were trimmed by 5 bases and 4 bases, with 13 bases remaining between them. There are 14 residues in the CDR3.

This clonotype was counted ten times or more. The chain employs TRBV5-5 and TRBJ2-2; D is unresolved. CDR1 and CDR2 from the germline V gene are SGHKS and YYEKEE (reference sequence). Trimming pared 4 bases from V and 0 bases from J, leaving 13 bases between. The CDR3 consists of 16 residues. The CDR3 coding sequence is TGTGCCAGCAGCCAATGGCAAACCGCGAACACCGGGGAGCTGTTTTTT. Translation gives CASSQWQTANTGELFF.

The chain uses TRBV10-3 and TRBJ2-1; D unresolved. CDR1 and CDR2 from the germline V gene are ENHRY and SYGVKD. This CDR3 region has 13 residues. The V and J ends lost 3 bases and 4 bases respectively, with 7 bases between them. The CDR3 DNA is TGTGCCATCAGTGATAACGCGTACAATGAGCAGTTCTTC. This codes for CAISDNAYNEQFF.

CDR3 sequence reads: CASSHWVRDRGDTQYF. The CDR3 DNA is TGTGCCAGCAGCCATTGGGTCCGGGACAGGGGCGATACGCAGTATTTT. This rearrangement joins TRBV12-3 or TRBV12-4 to TRBJ2-3; 10 positions match TRBD1. This CDR3 spans 16 amino acids. The ends lost 6 bases at V and 6 bases at J; junction bases unmatched: 12.

This clonotype was observed at least ten times. The rearrangement joins TRBV7-8 to TRBJ2-3, with D maybe TRBD2 (6 bases). The CDR3 loop spans 18 amino acids. Between the trimmed V and J ends, which lost 5 bases and 0 bases, there was a span of 21 bases. The germline CDR1 and CDR2 sequences are SGHVS and FQNEAQ. CDR3 loop: CASSPFWDGGPSTDTQYF. The CDR3 DNA sequence: TGTGCCAGCAGCCCCTTCTGGGACGGAGGGCCGAGCACAGATACGCAGTATTTT.

The DNA for the CDR3 is TGTGCCTGGAGTGTGTTGGCGGGGGCAGATACGCAGTATTTT. Its translation: CAWSVLAGADTQYF. This chain connects TRBV30 to TRBJ2-3; 7 bases line up with TRBD2. Germline V gene data show CDR1 as GTSNPN and CDR2 as SVGIG (reference sequence). V shed 0 bases, J shed 4 bases, and the junction held 4 bases outside the gene matches. The CDR3 length is 14 residues. The full variable domain, completed using reference TRBV30 and TRBJ2-3, is SQTIHQWPATLVQPVGSPLSLECTVEGTSNPNLYWYRQAAGRGLQLLFYSVGIGQISSEVPQNLSASRPQDRQFILSSKKLLLSDSGFYLCAWSVLAGADTQYFGPGTRLTVL.

The chain links TRBV20-1 to TRBJ2-1; 16 nucleotides match TRBD2. The CDR3 length is 18 residues. Germline trimming cut 3 bases from V and 0 bases from J; bases unmatched to any gene: 5. Germline CDR1 DFQATT, CDR2 SNEGSKA (reference sequence). The CDR3 DNA reads as TGCAGTGCTAGCTCGGGACTAGCGGGGGGGAGCTCCTACAATGAGCAGTTCTTC. It encodes CSASSGLAGGSSYNEQFF.

At least ten counts were recorded for this clonotype. The chain joins TRBV7-2 to TRBJ2-1, with 13 bases matching TRBD2. The CDR3 sequence is 17 residues long. J gave up 7 bases and V 5 bases, and 11 bases lay outside the gene matches. Germline values: CDR1 SGHTA, CDR2 FQGNSA. The CDR3 reads CASSLHLLAGGPNEQFF. The DNA for the CDR3 is TGTGCCAGCAGCCTTCATTTACTAGCGGGAGGGCCGAATGAGCAGTTCTTC.

This clonotype has only a few counts. This rearrangement joins TRBV5-1 to TRBJ2-2; D unresolved. The ends were cut back, 2 bases at V and 4 bases at J, with 9 bases in the middle. Germline loops: CDR1 SGHRS, CDR2 YFSETQ. The CDR3 loop spans 14 amino acids. CDR3 DNA sequence: TGCGCCAGCAGCTTTGATGGGTCCACCGGGGAGCTGTTTTTT. It specifies CASSFDGSTGELFF. Full variable domain (outside the CDR3, taken from reference TRBV5-1 and TRBJ2-2): KAGVTQTPRYLIKTRGQQVTLSCSPISGHRSVSWYQQTPGQGLQFLFEYFSETQRNKGNFPGRFSGRQFSNSRSEMNVSTLELGDSALYLCASSFDGSTGELFFGEGSRLTVL.

This clonotype has more than one count but fewer than ten. The chain couples TRBV5-1 to TRBJ2-1; a weak D match, TRBD2 (7 bases). V lost 2 bases to trimming and J lost 5 bases, with 20 bases between them. The CDR3 sequence is 17 residues long. Germline lookup yields CDR1 SGHRS and CDR2 YFSETQ. Here the CDR3 reads CASSFGARGGGNNEQFF. The CDR3 bases are TGCGCCAGCAGCTTCGGAGCGAGGGGGGGCGGTAACAATGAGCAGTTCTTC.

This clonotype was counted ten times or more. In DNA, the CDR3 is TGCGCCAGCAGCTACTCGGGGGACGAGCAGTACTTC. This sequence encodes CASSYSGDEQYF. The J gene is TRBJ2-7, the V gene TRBV5-1; possibly TRBD2 for D (6 bases). Germline CDR1 and CDR2: SGHRS and YFSETQ. The ends were cut back, 3 bases at V and 5 bases at J, with 9 bases in the middle. The CDR3 consists of 12 residues.

V is TRBV7-2 and J is TRBJ2-7; 9 nucleotides agree with TRBD1. The germline gives CDR1 SGHTA, CDR2 FQGNSA. The length of the CDR3 is 16 residues. J lost 2 bases, V lost 1 base, and 6 bases had no gene match. The DNA for the CDR3 is TGTGCCAGCAGCTTAGTGGACAGGGGAAGGGCCTACGAGCAGTACTTC. Protein: CASSLVDRGRAYEQYF.

The genes are TRBV20-1 and TRBJ2-1, with D perhaps TRBD2 (6 bases). Trimming removed 0 bases from V and 6 bases from J, with 9 bases in between. Germline V gene lookup returns CDR1 DFQATT and CDR2 SNEGSKA (reference sequence). The CDR3 extends over 13 amino acids. CDR3 residues: CSARDQRANEQFF. The CDR3 DNA sequence: TGCAGTGCTAGAGATCAGCGGGCCAATGAGCAGTTCTTC.

The gene calls are TRBV20-1 and TRBJ2-7, with unresolved D. Trimming shortened V by 4 bases and J by 2 bases, and 9 bases separated the two germline ends. The CDR3 is 12 amino acids. The germline CDR1 and CDR2 sequences are DFQATT and SNEGSKA (reference sequence). In nucleotides, the CDR3 is TGCAGTGCTAACGAAGCAGCCTACGAGCAGTACTTC. The encoded protein is CSANEAAYEQYF.